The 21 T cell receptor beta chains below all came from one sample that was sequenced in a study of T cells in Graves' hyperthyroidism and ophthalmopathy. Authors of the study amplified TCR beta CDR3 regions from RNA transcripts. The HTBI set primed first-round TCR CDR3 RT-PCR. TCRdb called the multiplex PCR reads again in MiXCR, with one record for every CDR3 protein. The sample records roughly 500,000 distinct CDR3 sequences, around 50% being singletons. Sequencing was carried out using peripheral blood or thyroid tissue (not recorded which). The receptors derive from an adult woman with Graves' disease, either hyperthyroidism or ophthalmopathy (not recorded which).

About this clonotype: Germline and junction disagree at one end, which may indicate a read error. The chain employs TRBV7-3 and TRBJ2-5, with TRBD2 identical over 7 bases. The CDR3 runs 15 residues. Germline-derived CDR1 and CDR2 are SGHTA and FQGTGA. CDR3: CAGSLGGGSGETQYF. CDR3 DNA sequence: TGTGCCGGCAGCTTAGGCGGCGGGAGCGGCGAGACCCAGTACTTC. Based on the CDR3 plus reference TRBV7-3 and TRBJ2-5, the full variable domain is GAGVSQTPSNKVTEKGKYVELRCDPISGHTALYWYRQSLGQGPEFLIYFQGTGAADDSGLPNDRFFAVRPEGSVSTLKIQRTERGDSAVYLCAGSLGGGSGETQYFGPGTRLLVL.

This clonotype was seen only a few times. Here the CDR3 DNA reads TGTGCCAGCAAACACGGACGGGGCACTGAAGCTTTCTTT. Amino acid sequence: CASKHGRGTEAFF. The rearrangement uses TRBV12-3 or TRBV12-4 and TRBJ1-1; D gene unclear. CDR3 length equals 13 residues. Trimming removed 7 bases from V and 4 bases from J, with 13 bases in between.

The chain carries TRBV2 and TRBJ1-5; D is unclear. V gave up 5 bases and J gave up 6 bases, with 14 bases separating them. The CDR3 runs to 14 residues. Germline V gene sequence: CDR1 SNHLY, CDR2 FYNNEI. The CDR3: CASSYRAVGQPQHF. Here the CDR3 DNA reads TGTGCCAGCAGTTACCGTGCGGTTGGTCAGCCCCAGCATTTT. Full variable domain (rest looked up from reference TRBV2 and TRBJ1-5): EPEVTQTPSHQVTQMGQEVILRCVPISNHLYFYWYRQILGQKVEFLVSFYNNEISEKSEIFDDQFSVERPDGSNFTLKIRSTKLEDSAMYFCASSYRAVGQPQHFGDGTRLSIL.

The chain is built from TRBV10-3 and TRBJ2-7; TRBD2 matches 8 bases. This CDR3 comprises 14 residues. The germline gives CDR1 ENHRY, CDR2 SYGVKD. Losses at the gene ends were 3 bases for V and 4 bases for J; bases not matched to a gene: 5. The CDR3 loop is CAISDAGGVYEQYF. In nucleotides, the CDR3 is TGTGCCATCAGTGATGCGGGAGGTGTTTACGAGCAGTACTTC.

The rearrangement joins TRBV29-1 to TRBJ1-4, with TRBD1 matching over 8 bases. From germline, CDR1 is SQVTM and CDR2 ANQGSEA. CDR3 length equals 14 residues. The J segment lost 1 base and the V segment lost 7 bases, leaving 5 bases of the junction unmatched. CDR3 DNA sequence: TGCAGCGCTTATGACAGGGGAACTAATGAAAAACTGTTTTTT. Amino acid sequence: CSAYDRGTNEKLFF. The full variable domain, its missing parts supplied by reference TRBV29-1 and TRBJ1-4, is SAVISQKPSRDICQRGTSLTIQCQVDSQVTMMFWYRQQPGQSLTLIATANQGSEATYESGFVIDKFPISRPNLTFSTLTVSNMSPEDSSIYLCSAYDRGTNEKLFFGSGTQLSVL.

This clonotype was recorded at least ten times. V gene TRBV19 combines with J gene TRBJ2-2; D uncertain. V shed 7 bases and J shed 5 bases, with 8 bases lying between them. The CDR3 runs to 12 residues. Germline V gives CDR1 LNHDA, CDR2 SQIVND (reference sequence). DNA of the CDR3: TGTGCCAGTACCTCCAGTACCGGGGAGCTGTTTTTT. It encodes CASTSSTGELFF.

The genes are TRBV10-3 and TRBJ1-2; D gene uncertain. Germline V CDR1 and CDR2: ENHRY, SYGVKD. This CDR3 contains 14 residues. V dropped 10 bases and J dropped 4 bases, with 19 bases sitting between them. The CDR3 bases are TGTGCCAGCAGCTCCCCCCTGGCAGCCTATGGCTACACCTTC. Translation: CASSSPLAAYGYTF.

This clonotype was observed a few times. CDR3 residues: CASSMGGIVHEQYF. The CDR3 DNA follows: TGTGCCAGTAGTATGGGCGGGATCGTCCACGAGCAGTACTTC. V gene TRBV19 combines with J gene TRBJ2-7; the D gene is possibly TRBD2 (6 bases). Trimming shortened V by 3 bases and J by 5 bases, and 14 bases separated the two germline ends. Germline-derived CDR1 and CDR2 are LNHDA and SQIVND (reference sequence). This CDR3 has 14 residues.

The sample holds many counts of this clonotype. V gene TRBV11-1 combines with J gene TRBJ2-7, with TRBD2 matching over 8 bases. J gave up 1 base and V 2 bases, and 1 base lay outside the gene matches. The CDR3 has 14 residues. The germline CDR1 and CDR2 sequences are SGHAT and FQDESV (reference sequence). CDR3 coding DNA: TGTGCCAGCAGCTTATTAGCGGGGTCCTACGAGCAGTACTTC. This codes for CASSLLAGSYEQYF. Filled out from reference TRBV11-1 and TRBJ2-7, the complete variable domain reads EAEVAQSPRYKITEKSQAVAFWCDPISGHATLYWYRQILGQGPELLVQFQDESVVDDSQLPKDRFSAERLKGVDSTLKIQPAELGDSAMYLCASSLLAGSYEQYFGPGTRLTVT.

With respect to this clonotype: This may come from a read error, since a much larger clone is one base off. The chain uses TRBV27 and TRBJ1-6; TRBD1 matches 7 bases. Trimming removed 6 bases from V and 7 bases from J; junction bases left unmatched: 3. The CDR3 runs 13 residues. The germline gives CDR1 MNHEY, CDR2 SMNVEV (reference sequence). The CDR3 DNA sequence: TGTGCCAGCAGGACAGGGTTCAATTCACCCCTCCACTTT. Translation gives CASRTGFNSPLHF.

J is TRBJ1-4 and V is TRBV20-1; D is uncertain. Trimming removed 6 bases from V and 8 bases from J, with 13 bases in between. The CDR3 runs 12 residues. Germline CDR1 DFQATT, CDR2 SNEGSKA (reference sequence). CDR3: CSAYRPGEKLFF. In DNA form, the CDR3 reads TGCAGTGCATATCGCCCCGGCGAAAAACTGTTTTTT.

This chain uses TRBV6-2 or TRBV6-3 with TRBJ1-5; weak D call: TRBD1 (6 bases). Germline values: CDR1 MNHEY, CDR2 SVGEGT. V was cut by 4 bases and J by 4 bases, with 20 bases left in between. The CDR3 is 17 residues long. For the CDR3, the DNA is TGTGCCAGCAGTTTCCTGGGCAGGGGCCACGGTAATCAGCCCCAGCATTTT. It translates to CASSFLGRGHGNQPQHF.

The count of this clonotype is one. The CDR3 sequence is CASSQDKRGVGYTF. Written as DNA, the CDR3 is TGCGCCAGCAGCCAAGATAAGCGAGGGGTCGGCTACACCTTC. The V call is TRBV4-1, the J call TRBJ1-2; tentative D call: TRBD1 (5 bases). Trimming stripped 0 bases from V and 8 bases from J, with 13 bases between. Germline CDR1 MGHRA, CDR2 YSYEKL. This CDR3 has 14 amino acids.

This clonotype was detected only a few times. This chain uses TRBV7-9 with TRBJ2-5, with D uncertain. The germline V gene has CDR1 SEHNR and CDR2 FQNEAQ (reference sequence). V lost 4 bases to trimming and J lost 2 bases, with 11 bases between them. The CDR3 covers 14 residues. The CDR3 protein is CASSSAARQETQYF. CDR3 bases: TGTGCCAGCAGCTCCGCGGCCCGTCAAGAGACCCAGTACTTC.

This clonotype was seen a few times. The CDR3 region has the DNA TGTGCCAGCACCCAAGAGACAGGGCGCTACGAGCAGTACTTC. Amino acid sequence: CASTQETGRYEQYF. This chain links TRBV2 with TRBJ2-7; the match to TRBD1 covers 7 bases. This CDR3 spans 14 amino acids. V lost 7 bases to trimming and J lost 3 bases; unmatched junction nucleotides: 9. The V gene's germline CDR1 is SNHLY and CDR2 FYNNEI.

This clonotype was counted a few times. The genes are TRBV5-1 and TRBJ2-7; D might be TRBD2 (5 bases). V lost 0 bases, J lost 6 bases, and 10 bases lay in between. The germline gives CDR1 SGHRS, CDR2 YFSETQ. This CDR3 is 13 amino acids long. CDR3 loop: CASSLARRGEQYF. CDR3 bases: TGCGCCAGCAGCTTGGCCCGCCGGGGCGAGCAGTACTTC. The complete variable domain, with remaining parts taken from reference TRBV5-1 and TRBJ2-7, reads KAGVTQTPRYLIKTRGQQVTLSCSPISGHRSVSWYQQTPGQGLQFLFEYFSETQRNKGNFPGRFSGRQFSNSRSEMNVSTLELGDSALYLCASSLARRGEQYFGPGTRLTVT.

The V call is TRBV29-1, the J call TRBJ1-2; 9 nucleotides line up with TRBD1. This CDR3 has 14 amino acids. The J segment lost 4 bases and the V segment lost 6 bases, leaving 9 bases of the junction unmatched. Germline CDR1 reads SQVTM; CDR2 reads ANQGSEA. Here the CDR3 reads CSVSDRGVLYGYTF. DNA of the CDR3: TGCAGCGTCTCCGACAGGGGGGTCCTCTATGGCTACACCTTC.

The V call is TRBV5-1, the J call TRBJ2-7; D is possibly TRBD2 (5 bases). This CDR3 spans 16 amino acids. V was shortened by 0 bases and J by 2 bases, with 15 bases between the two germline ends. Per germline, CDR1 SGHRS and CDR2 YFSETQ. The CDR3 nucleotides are TGCGCCAGCAGCTTGGCCGCGAAAGGGAGACCCTACGAGCAGTACTTC. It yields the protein CASSLAAKGRPYEQYF.

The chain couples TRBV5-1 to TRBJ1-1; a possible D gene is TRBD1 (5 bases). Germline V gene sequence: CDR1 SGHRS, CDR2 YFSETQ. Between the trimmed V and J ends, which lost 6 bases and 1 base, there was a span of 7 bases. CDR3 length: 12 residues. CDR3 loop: CASIGQNTEAFF. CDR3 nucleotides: TGCGCCAGCATCGGACAGAACACTGAAGCTTTCTTT.

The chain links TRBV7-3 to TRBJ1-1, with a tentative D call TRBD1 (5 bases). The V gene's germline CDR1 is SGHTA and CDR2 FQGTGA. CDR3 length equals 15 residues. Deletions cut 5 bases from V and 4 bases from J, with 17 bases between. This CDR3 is CASSQDPRVGTEAFF. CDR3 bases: TGTGCCAGCAGCCAAGATCCCAGGGTGGGCACTGAAGCTTTCTTT. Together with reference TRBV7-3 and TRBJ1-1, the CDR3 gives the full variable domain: GAGVSQTPSNKVTEKGKYVELRCDPISGHTALYWYRQSLGQGPEFLIYFQGTGAADDSGLPNDRFFAVRPEGSVSTLKIQRTERGDSAVYLCASSQDPRVGTEAFFGQGTRLTVV.

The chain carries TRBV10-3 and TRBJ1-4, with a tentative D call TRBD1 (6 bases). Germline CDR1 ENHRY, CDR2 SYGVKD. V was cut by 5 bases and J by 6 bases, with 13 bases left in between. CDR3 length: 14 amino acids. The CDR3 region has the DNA TGTGCCATCAGTTCCAGGGGCAACGATGAAAAACTGTTTTTT. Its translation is CAISSRGNDEKLFF.